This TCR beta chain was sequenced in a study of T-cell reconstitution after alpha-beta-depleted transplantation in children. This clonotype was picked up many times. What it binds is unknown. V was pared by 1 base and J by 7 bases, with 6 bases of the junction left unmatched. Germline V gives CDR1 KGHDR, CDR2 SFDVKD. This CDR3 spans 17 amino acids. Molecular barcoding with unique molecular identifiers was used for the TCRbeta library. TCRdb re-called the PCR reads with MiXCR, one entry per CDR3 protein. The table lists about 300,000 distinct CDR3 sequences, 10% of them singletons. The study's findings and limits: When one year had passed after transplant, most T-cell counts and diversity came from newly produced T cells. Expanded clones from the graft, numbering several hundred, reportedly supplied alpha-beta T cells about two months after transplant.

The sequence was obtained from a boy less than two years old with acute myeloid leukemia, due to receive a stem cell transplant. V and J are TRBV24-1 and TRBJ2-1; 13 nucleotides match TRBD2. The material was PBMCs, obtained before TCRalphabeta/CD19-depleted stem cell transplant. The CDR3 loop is CATSDLTSGRARNEQFF. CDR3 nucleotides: TGTGCCACCAGTGATTTAACTAGCGGGAGGGCCCGTAATGAGCAGTTCTTC.